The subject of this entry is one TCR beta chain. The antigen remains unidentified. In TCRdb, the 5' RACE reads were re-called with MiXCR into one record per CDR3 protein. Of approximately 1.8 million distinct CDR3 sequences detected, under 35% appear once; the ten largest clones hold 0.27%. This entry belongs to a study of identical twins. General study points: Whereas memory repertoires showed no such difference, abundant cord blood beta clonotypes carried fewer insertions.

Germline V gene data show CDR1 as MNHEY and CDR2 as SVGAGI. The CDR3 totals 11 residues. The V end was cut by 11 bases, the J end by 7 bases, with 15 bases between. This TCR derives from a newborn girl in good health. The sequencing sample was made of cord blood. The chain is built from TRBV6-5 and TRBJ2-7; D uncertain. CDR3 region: CAAASENEQYF. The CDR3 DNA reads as TGTGCCGCTGCAAGTGAGAATGAGCAGTACTTC.